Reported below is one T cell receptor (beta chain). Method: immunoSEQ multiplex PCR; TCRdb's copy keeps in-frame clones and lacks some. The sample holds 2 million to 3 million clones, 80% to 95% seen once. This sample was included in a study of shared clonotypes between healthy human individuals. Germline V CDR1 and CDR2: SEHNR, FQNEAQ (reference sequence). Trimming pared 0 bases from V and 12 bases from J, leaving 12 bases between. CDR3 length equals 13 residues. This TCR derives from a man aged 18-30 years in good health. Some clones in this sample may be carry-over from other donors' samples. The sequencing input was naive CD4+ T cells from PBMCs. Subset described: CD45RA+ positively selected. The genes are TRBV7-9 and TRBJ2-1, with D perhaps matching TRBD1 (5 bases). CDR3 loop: CASSLAQGRGQFF. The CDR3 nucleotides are TGTGCCAGCAGCTTAGCGCAAGGAAGGGGGCAGTTCTTC.